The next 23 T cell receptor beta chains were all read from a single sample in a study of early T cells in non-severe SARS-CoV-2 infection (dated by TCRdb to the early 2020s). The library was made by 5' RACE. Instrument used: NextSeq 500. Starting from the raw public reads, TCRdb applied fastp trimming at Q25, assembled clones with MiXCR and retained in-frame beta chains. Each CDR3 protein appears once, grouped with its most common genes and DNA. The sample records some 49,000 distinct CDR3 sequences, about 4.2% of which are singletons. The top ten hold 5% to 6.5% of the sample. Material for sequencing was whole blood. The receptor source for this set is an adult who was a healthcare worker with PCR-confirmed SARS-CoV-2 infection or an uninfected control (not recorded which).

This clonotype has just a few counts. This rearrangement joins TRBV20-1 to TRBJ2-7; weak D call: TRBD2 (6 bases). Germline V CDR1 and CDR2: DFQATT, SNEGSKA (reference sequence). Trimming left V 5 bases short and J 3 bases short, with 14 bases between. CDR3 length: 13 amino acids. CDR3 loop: CSARTGSGYEQYF. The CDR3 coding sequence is TGCAGTGCTCGTACCGGGAGTGGCTACGAGCAGTACTTC.

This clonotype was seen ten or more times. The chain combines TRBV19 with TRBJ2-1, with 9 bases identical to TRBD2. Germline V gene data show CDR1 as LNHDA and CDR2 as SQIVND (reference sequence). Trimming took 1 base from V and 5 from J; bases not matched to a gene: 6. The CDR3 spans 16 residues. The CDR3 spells CASSIAGTSTDNEQFF. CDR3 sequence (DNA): TGTGCCAGTAGTATAGCGGGGACTAGCACCGACAATGAGCAGTTCTTC.

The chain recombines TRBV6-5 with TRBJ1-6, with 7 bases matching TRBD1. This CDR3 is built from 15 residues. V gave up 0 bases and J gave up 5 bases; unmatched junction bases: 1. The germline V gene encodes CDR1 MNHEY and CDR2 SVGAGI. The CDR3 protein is CASSYSGTDNSPLHF. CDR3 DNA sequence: TGTGCCAGCAGTTACTCCGGGACAGATAATTCACCCCTCCACTTT.

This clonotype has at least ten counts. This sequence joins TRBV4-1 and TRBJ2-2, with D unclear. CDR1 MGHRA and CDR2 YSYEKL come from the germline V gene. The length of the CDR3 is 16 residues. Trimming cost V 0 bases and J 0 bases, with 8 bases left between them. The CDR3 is CASSQDPGSNTGELFF. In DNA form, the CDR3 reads TGCGCCAGCAGCCAAGATCCAGGATCGAACACCGGGGAGCTGTTTTTT.

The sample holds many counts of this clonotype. The CDR3 DNA is TGCGCCAGCAGCGTGACGCCGAATGAAAAACTGTTTTTT. Translation gives CASSVTPNEKLFF. This sequence joins TRBV5-1 and TRBJ1-4; the D is unclear. The V gene's germline CDR1 is SGHRS and CDR2 YFSETQ. Trimming cost V 4 bases and J 5 bases, with 9 bases left between them. The CDR3 has 13 residues.

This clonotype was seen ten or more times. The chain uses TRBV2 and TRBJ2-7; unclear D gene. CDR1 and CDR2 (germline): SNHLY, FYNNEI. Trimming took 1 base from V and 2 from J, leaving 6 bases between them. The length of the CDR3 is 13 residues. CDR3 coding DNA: TGTGCCAGCAGTGAAGGGGCGGCCTACGAGCAGTACTTC. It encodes CASSEGAAYEQYF.

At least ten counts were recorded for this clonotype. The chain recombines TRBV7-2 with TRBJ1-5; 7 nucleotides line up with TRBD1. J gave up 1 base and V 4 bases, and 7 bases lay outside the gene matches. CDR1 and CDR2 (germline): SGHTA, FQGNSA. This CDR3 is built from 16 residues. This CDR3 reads CASSSAGGGSNQPQHF. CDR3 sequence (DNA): TGTGCCAGCAGCTCCGCAGGGGGAGGAAGCAATCAGCCCCAGCATTTT.

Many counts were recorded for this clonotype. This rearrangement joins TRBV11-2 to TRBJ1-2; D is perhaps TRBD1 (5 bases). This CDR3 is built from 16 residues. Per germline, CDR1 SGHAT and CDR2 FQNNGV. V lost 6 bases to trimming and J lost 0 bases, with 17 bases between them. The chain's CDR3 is CASRSLRQLANYGYTF. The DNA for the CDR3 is TGTGCCAGCAGATCCTTACGACAGCTAGCTAACTATGGCTACACCTTC.

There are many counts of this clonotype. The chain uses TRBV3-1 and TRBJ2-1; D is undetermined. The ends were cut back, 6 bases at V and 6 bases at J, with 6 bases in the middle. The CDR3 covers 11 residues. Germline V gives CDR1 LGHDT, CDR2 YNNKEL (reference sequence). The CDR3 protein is CASRSTNEQFF. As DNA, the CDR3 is TGTGCCAGCAGATCAACCAATGAGCAGTTCTTC.

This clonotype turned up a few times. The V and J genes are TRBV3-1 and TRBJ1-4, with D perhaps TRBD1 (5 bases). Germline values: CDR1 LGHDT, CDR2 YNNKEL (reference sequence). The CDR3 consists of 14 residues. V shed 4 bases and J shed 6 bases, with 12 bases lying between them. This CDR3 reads CASSPRQPDEKLFF. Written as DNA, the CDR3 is TGTGCCAGCAGCCCGCGACAGCCAGATGAAAAACTGTTTTTT.

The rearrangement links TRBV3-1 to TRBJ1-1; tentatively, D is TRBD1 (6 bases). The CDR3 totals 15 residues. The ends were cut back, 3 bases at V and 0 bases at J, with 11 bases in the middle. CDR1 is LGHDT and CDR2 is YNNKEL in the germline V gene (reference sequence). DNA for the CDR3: TGTGCCAGCAGCCAGTGGGGGGCCCTGAACACTGAAGCTTTCTTT. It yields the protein CASSQWGALNTEAFF.

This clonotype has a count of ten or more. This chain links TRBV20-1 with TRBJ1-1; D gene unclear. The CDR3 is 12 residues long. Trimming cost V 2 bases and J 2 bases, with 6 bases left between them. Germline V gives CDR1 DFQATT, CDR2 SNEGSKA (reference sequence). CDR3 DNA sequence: TGCAGTGCTAGATTTACAAACACTGAAGCTTTCTTT. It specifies CSARFTNTEAFF.

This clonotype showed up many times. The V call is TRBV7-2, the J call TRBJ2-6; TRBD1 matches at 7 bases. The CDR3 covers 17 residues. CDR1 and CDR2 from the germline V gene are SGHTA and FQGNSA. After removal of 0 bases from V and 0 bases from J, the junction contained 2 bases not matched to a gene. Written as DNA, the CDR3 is TGTGCCAGCAGCTTAGCGACAGGGAGCTCTGGGGCCAACGTCCTGACTTTC. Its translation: CASSLATGSSGANVLTF.

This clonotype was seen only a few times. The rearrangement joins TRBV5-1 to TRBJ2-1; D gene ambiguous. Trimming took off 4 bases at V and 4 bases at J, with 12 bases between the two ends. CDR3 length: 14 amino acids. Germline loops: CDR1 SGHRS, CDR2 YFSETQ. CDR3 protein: CASSPSSSYNEQFF. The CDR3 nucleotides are TGCGCCAGCAGCCCTTCTTCCAGTTACAATGAGCAGTTCTTC.

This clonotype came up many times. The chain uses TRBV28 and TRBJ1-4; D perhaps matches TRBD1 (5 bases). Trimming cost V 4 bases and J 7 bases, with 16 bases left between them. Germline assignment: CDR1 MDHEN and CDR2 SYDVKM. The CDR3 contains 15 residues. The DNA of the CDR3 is TGTGCCAGCAGTTCCCTTGGGGGTATTAGTGAAAAACTGTTTTTT. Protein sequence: CASSSLGGISEKLFF.

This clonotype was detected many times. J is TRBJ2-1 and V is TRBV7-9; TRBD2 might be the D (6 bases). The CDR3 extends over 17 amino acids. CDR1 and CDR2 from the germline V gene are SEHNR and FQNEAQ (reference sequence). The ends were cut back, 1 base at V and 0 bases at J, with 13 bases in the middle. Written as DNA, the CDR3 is TGTGCCAGCAGCTTAGGGCCGGCGGGACCCTCCTACAATGAGCAGTTCTTC. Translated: CASSLGPAGPSYNEQFF.

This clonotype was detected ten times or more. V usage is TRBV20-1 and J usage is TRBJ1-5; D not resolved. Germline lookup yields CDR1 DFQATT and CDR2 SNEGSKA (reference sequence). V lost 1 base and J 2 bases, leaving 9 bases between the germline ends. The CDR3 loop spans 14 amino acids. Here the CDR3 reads CSARGAEGNQPQHF. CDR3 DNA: TGCAGTGCTAGAGGCGCTGAAGGCAATCAGCCCCAGCATTTT.

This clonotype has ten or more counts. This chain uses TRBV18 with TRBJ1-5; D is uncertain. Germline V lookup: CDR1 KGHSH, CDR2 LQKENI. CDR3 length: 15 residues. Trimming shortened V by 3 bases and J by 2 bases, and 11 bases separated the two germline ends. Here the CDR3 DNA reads TGTGCCAGCTCACCGGATAAGATAGGCAATCAGCCCCAGCATTTT. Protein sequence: CASSPDKIGNQPQHF.

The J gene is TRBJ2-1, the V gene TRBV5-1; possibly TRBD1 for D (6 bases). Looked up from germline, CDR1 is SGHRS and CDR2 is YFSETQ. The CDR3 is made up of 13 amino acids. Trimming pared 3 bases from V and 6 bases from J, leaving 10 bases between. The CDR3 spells CASSSTGFNEQFF. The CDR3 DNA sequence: TGCGCCAGCAGCTCAACAGGGTTCAATGAGCAGTTCTTC.

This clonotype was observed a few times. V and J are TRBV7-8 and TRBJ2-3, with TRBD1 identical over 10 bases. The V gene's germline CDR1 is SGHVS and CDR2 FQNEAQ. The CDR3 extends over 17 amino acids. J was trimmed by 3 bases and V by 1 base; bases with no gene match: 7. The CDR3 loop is CASSLVRTGGWTDTQYF. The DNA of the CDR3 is TGTGCCAGCAGCTTAGTCAGGACAGGGGGTTGGACAGATACGCAGTATTTT.

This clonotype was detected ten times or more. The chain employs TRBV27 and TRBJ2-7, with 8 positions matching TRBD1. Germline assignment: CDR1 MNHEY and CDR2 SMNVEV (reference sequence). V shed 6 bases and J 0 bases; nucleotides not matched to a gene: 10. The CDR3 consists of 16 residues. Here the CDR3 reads CASRALGQGGSYEQYF. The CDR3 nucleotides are TGTGCCAGCAGGGCCCTCGGACAGGGAGGCTCCTACGAGCAGTACTTC.

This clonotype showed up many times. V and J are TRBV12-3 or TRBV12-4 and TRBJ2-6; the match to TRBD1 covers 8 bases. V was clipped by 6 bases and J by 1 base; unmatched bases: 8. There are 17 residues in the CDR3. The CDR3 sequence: CASRTGTGRSGANVLTF. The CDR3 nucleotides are TGTGCCAGCAGAACCGGGACAGGTCGTTCTGGGGCCAACGTCCTGACTTTC.

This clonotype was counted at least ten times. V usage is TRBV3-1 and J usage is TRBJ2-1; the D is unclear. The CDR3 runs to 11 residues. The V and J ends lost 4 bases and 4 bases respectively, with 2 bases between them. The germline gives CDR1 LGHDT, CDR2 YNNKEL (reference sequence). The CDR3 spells CASSLYNEQFF. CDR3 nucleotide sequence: TGTGCCAGCAGCCTTTACAATGAGCAGTTCTTC.